The 24 T cell receptor beta chains below come from one sample, sequenced in a study of patients and donors after allogeneic stem cell transplantation. TCRdb itself ran the RT-PCR reads through MiXCR, one entry per CDR3 protein. The table records about a million distinct CDR3 sequences, 18% of them present only once. The sequencing sample was made of blood, either unsorted or a sorted T cell fraction (not recorded which). These receptors were taken from a human donor who was either an allogeneic HSCT recipient or a stem cell or donor lymphocyte infusion donor (not recorded which). It is not recorded whose cells these are; they may come from a transplant donor.

V and J are TRBV19 and TRBJ2-7; D tentatively reads TRBD1 or TRBD2 (5 bases each). Deletions cut 6 bases from V and 2 bases from J, with 14 bases between. CDR3 length equals 14 residues. Germline CDR1 LNHDA, CDR2 SQIVND (reference sequence). CDR3 amino acids: CASSPGPIPYEQYF. In DNA, the CDR3 is TGTGCCAGTAGCCCGGGACCAATCCCCTACGAGCAGTACTTC.

This chain connects TRBV7-9 to TRBJ2-7; 10 nucleotides align to TRBD1. V dropped 6 bases and J dropped 1; count of bases not matched to a gene: 6. This CDR3 spans 15 amino acids. Germline V gene sequence: CDR1 SEHNR, CDR2 FQNEAQ (reference sequence). The CDR3 reads CASSKGQGTSYEQYF. The CDR3 DNA reads TGTGCCAGCAGTAAGGGACAGGGGACATCCTACGAGCAGTACTTC.

This chain joins TRBV11-1 and TRBJ2-7; possibly TRBD1 for D (6 bases). The CDR3 sequence is 14 residues long. The ends were cut back, 3 bases at V and 5 bases at J, with 14 bases in the middle. The germline gives CDR1 SGHAT, CDR2 FQDESV (reference sequence). CDR3 DNA sequence: TGTGCCAGCAGCTTGAGGGGGAAGTCAGACGAGCAGTACTTC. It is translated as CASSLRGKSDEQYF. Filled out from reference TRBV11-1 and TRBJ2-7, the complete variable domain reads EAEVAQSPRYKITEKSQAVAFWCDPISGHATLYWYRQILGQGPELLVQFQDESVVDDSQLPKDRFSAERLKGVDSTLKIQPAELGDSAMYLCASSLRGKSDEQYFGPGTRLTVT.

This clonotype was seen only once. The V gene is TRBV5-1, the J gene TRBJ2-1, with 8 nucleotides matching TRBD2. The CDR3 runs 14 residues. Per the germline V gene, CDR1 is SGHRS and CDR2 is YFSETQ. The J segment lost 10 bases and the V segment lost 3 bases, leaving 9 bases of the junction unmatched. The CDR3 sequence is CASSYLPGTREQFF. CDR3 bases: TGCGCCAGCAGCTACCTACCCGGGACTAGGGAGCAGTTCTTC.

This chain joins TRBV6-1 and TRBJ1-3; D is uncertain. This CDR3 is 15 amino acids long. Deletions cut 5 bases from V and 0 bases from J, with 11 bases between. CDR1 and CDR2 from the germline V gene are MNHNS and SASEGT. CDR3 DNA sequence: TGTGCCAGCAGTCAATCGGCTAGCTCTGGAAACACCATATATTTT. Its protein product is CASSQSASSGNTIYF.

The rearrangement uses TRBV4-1 and TRBJ2-1, with no clear D. Germline-derived CDR1 and CDR2 are MGHRA and YSYEKL. There are 15 residues in the CDR3. The V gene lost 3 bases and the J gene lost 9 bases, with 18 bases spanning the gap. Here the CDR3 DNA reads TGCGCCAGCAGCCACTCTATCCGATTAGGCGGTGAGCAGTTCTTC. It codes for CASSHSIRLGGEQFF.

The V call is TRBV27, the J call TRBJ2-1; TRBD2 matches at 14 bases. The CDR3 is made up of 18 amino acids. CDR1 and CDR2 from the germline V gene are MNHEY and SMNVEV (reference sequence). V was clipped by 7 bases and J by 2 bases; unmatched bases: 10. CDR3 sequence (DNA): TGTGCCAGCACCTCGACTAGCGGGGGGGCCAGGCCCTACAATGAGCAGTTCTTC. It specifies CASTSTSGGARPYNEQFF.

The chain couples TRBV29-1 to TRBJ1-2; a weak D match, TRBD1 (5 bases). The CDR3 loop spans 15 amino acids. The germline V gene encodes CDR1 SQVTM and CDR2 ANQGSEA. V lost 4 bases to trimming and J lost 5 bases, with 20 bases between them. The CDR3 spells CSVGGGEVPTYGYTF. CDR3 nucleotides: TGCAGCGTTGGTGGGGGTGAGGTCCCTACTTATGGCTACACCTTC.

In this sample, this clonotype turned up a few times. This chain uses TRBV5-6 with TRBJ1-3; D is unclear. The CDR3 is made up of 14 amino acids. The germline V gene has CDR1 SGHDT and CDR2 YYEEEE. V was clipped by 2 bases and J by 0 bases, with 6 bases between them. CDR3 residues: CASSFTHSGNTIYF. DNA of the CDR3: TGTGCCAGCAGCTTTACCCACTCTGGAAACACCATATATTTT.

The V call is TRBV10-3, the J call TRBJ2-3; 7 positions agree with TRBD2. With V trimmed by 10 bases and J by 6 bases, 7 bases remained unmatched. Germline V CDR1 and CDR2: ENHRY, SYGVKD. This CDR3 contains 12 residues. The CDR3 nucleotides read TGTGCCAGCACTAGCGCGGCGGATACGCAGTATTTT. This codes for CASTSAADTQYF.

This clonotype was found a few times. A read error may produce the germline difference seen at one junction end. The V and J genes are TRBV20-1 and TRBJ2-2; D possibly corresponds to TRBD2 (5 bases). Germline V lookup: CDR1 DFQATT, CDR2 SNEGSKA (reference sequence). The CDR3 consists of 15 residues. CDR3 nucleotides: TGCAGTGCTCGCTTCGACCAGAGGAACACCGGGGAGCTGGTTTTT. Encoded protein: CSARFDQRNTGELVF.

V gene TRBV4-3 combines with J gene TRBJ1-2, with 8 bases identical to TRBD1. The CDR3 totals 12 residues. The J segment lost 4 bases and the V segment lost 7 bases, leaving 2 bases of the junction unmatched. Germline CDR1 reads LGHNA; CDR2 reads YSLEER. Written as DNA, the CDR3 is TGCGCCAGCACGACAGGGGTCTATGGCTACACCTTC. Protein: CASTTGVYGYTF.

The sample holds a few counts of this clonotype. V gene TRBV27 combines with J gene TRBJ2-6; 9 bases align to TRBD1. CDR3 length: 17 amino acids. V shed 2 bases and J 4 bases; nucleotides not matched to a gene: 6. Germline CDR1 is MNHEY and CDR2 is SMNVEV (reference sequence). CDR3 nucleotides: TGTGCCAGCAGTTTACTGGGACAGGGTTCCGGGGCCAACGTCCTGACTTTC. Its translation: CASSLLGQGSGANVLTF. Drawing the rest from reference TRBV27 and TRBJ2-6, the complete variable domain is EAQVTQNPRYLITVTGKKLTVTCSQNMNHEYMSWYRQDPGLGLRQIYYSMNVEVTDKGDVPEGYKVSRKEKRNFPLILESPSPNQTSLYFCASSLLGQGSGANVLTFGAGSRLTVL.

The J gene is TRBJ1-1, the V gene TRBV6-1, with D uncertain. Germline CDR1 and CDR2: MNHNS and SASEGT. The CDR3 is made up of 14 amino acids. V shed 6 bases and J shed 0 bases, with 11 bases lying between them. The CDR3 here is CASRESSVNTEAFF. Written as DNA, the CDR3 is TGTGCCAGCAGGGAGAGCAGCGTGAACACTGAAGCTTTCTTT.

This CDR3 reads CAISEYNSYEQYF. As DNA, the CDR3 is TGTGCCATCAGTGAATACAACTCCTACGAGCAGTACTTC. V usage is TRBV10-3 and J usage is TRBJ2-7, with D unresolved. The CDR3 has 13 residues. Per germline, CDR1 ENHRY and CDR2 SYGVKD. The ends were cut back, 3 bases at V and 0 bases at J, with 6 bases in the middle.

CDR3: CSVAPRQGAGANVLTF. In nucleotides, the CDR3 is TGCAGCGTCGCACCTAGACAGGGGGCTGGGGCCAACGTCCTGACTTTC. V is TRBV29-1 and J is TRBJ2-6, with 9 bases lining up with TRBD1. Germline CDR1 and CDR2: SQVTM and ANQGSEA. The V and J ends lost 6 bases and 2 bases, in that order; junction bases with no gene match: 8. The CDR3 sequence is 16 residues long.

This clonotype was counted a few times. The chain combines TRBV5-1 with TRBJ2-2; D unclear. Trimming cost V 2 bases and J 1 base, with 9 bases left between them. The CDR3 is 15 residues long. Germline values: CDR1 SGHRS, CDR2 YFSETQ. CDR3: CASSLALGNTGELFF. The CDR3 nucleotides are TGCGCCAGCAGCTTAGCGTTAGGGAACACCGGGGAGCTGTTTTTT. Full variable domain (outside the CDR3, taken from reference TRBV5-1 and TRBJ2-2): KAGVTQTPRYLIKTRGQQVTLSCSPISGHRSVSWYQQTPGQGLQFLFEYFSETQRNKGNFPGRFSGRQFSNSRSEMNVSTLELGDSALYLCASSLALGNTGELFFGEGSRLTVL.

As to this clonotype: The junction departs from germline at one end; a sequencing error may be responsible. The chain has TRBV20-1 and TRBJ1-5; no reliable D call. Germline CDR1 and CDR2: DFQATT and SNEGSKA (reference sequence). The CDR3 loop spans 11 amino acids. CDR3 coding DNA: TGCAGTGCTAGGATCGAGCAGCGCCAGCATTTT. Amino acid sequence: CSARIEQRQHF.

CDR3 DNA sequence: TGTGCCAGCAGCTTCTCCGGGACAGGCAACACTGAAGCTTTCTTT. This sequence encodes CASSFSGTGNTEAFF. The chain couples TRBV9 to TRBJ1-1, with 8 bases fitting TRBD1. Trimming cost V 4 bases and J 2 bases; bases outside gene matches: 7. CDR1 is SGDLS and CDR2 is YYNGEE in the germline V gene. CDR3 length: 15 amino acids.

The J gene is TRBJ2-3, the V gene TRBV6-2 or TRBV6-3; no clear D gene. Trimming shortened V by 2 bases and J by 6 bases, and 6 bases separated the two germline ends. The CDR3 runs 12 residues. CDR1 is MNHEY and CDR2 is SVGEGT in the germline V gene. CDR3 DNA sequence: TGTGCCAGCAGTTACATCGGGGATACGCAGTATTTT. Protein: CASSYIGDTQYF.

This clonotype was observed a few times. The J gene is TRBJ1-2, the V gene TRBV7-3, with D possibly TRBD1 on 5 matching bases. Germline values: CDR1 SGHTA, CDR2 FQGTGA. CDR3 length: 12 residues. V was pared by 9 bases and J by 4 bases, with 12 bases between. For the CDR3, the DNA is TGTGCCAGTCGAGACAGCGGCTATGGCTACACCTTC. Translating it yields CASRDSGYGYTF.

A few counts support this clonotype. The chain couples TRBV14 to TRBJ1-4; D gene unclear. V lost 1 base and J lost 6, with 21 bases in between. This CDR3 is 18 amino acids long. CDR1 and CDR2 from the germline V gene are SGHDN and FVKESK. CDR3 region: CASSQGLPGELVHEKLFF. Here the CDR3 DNA reads TGTGCCAGCAGCCAAGGACTCCCGGGAGAGTTGGTTCATGAAAAACTGTTTTTT.

The V and J genes are TRBV6-2 or TRBV6-3 and TRBJ2-1; D unclear. The CDR3 has 15 amino acids. The ends were cut back, 5 bases at V and 0 bases at J, with 11 bases in the middle. Germline V CDR1 and CDR2: MNHEY, SVGEGT. Here the CDR3 DNA reads TGTGCCAGCAGTCACTTAGAGAGCTCCTACAATGAGCAGTTCTTC. This codes for CASSHLESSYNEQFF.

This rearrangement joins TRBV19 to TRBJ2-3; TRBD2 might be the D (5 bases). CDR1 LNHDA and CDR2 SQIVND come from the germline V gene (reference sequence). The CDR3 is 14 amino acids. V lost 7 bases and J 4 bases, leaving 15 bases between the germline ends. CDR3 loop: CASISREYSDTQYF. DNA for the CDR3: TGTGCCAGTATTTCACGGGAATACTCAGATACGCAGTATTTT.